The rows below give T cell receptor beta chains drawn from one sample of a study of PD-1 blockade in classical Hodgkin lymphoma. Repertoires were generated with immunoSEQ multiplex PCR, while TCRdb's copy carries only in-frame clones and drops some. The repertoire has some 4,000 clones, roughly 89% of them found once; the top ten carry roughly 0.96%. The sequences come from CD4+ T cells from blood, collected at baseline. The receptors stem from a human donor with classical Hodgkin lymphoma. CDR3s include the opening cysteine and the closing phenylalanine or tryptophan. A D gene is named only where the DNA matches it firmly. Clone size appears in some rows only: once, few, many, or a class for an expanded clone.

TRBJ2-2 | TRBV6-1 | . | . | CASRLQDLPTGELFF | TGTGCCAGCAGACTCCAGGATCTACCTACCGGGGAGCTGTTTTTT
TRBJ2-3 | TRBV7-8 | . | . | CASTKGQGNTDTQYF | TGTGCCAGCACAAAGGGCCAGGGAAACACAGATACGCAGTATTTT
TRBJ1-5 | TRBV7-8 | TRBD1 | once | CASSLVQGGGQPQHF | TGTGCCAGCAGCTTAGTGCAGGGGGGGGGTCAGCCCCAGCATTTT
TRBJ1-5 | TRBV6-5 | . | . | CASSGTGYNQPQHF | TGTGCCAGCAGTGGTACAGGGTATAATCAGCCCCAGCATTTT
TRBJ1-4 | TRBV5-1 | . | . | CASSLFSGEKLFF | TGCGCCAGCAGCTTGTTTTCGGGAGAAAAACTGTTTTTT
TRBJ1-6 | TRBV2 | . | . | CASKGLSNSPLHF | TGTGCCAGCAAGGGATTGAGTAATTCACCCCTCCACTTT
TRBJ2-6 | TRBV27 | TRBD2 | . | CASRAPGLARSGANVLTF | TGTGCCAGCAGAGCACCGGGACTAGCTAGATCTGGGGCCAACGTCCTGACTTTC
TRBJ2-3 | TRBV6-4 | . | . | CASSKRSTSTDTQYF | TGTGCCAGCAGTAAGCGGAGCACTAGCACAGATACGCAGTATTTT
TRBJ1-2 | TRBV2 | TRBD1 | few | CASSEARTGVGYTF | TGTGCCAGCAGTGAAGCTAGGACAGGAGTGGGCTACACCTTC
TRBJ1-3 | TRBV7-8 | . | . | CASSLGVGAGNTIYF | TGTGCCAGCAGCTTAGGGGTCGGGGCTGGAAACACCATATATTTT
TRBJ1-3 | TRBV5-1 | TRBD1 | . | CASRPTGEAGNTIYF | TGCGCCAGCAGACCCACAGGGGAGGCTGGAAACACCATATATTTT
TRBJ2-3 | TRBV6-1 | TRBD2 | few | CASRLAGAHTDTQYF | TGTGCCAGCAGACTAGCGGGGGCACACACAGATACGCAGTATTTT
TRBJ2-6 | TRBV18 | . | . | CASSPQLTGIGANVLTF | TGTGCCAGCTCACCCCAGCTAACAGGGATCGGGGCCAACGTCCTGACTTTC
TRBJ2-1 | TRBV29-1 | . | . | CSLNEQFF | TGCAGCCTTAATGAGCAGTTCTTC
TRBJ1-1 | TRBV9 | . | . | CASSVRQEMNTEAFF | TGTGCCAGCAGCGTAAGGCAGGAAATGAACACTGAAGCTTTCTTT
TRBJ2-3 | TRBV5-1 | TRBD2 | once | CASSALAGGPPSTDTQYF | TGCGCCAGCAGCGCACTAGCGGGGGGACCCCCTAGCACAGATACGCAGTATTTT
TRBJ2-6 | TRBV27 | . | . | CASSLFGHAYPGANVLTF | TGTGCCAGCAGTTTATTCGGACATGCCTACCCTGGGGCCAACGTCCTGACTTTC
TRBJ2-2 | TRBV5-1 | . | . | CASSPTGNTGELFF | TGCGCCAGCAGCCCGACAGGGAACACCGGGGAGCTGTTTTTT
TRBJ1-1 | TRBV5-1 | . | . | CASSSSTLGTEAFF | TGCGCCAGCAGCTCGTCCACTTTGGGCACTGAAGCTTTCTTT
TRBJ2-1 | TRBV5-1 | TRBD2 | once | CASSNSGGAYNEQFF | TGCGCCAGCAGCAATAGCGGGGGGGCTTACAATGAGCAGTTCTTC
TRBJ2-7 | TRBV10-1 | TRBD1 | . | CASSESMTGGTYEQYF | TGCGCCAGCAGTGAGTCGATGACAGGGGGAACCTACGAGCAGTACTTC
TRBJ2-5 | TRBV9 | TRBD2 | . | CASSVGTSGGQETQYF | TGTGCCAGCAGCGTAGGAACTAGCGGGGGTCAAGAGACCCAGTACTTC